The 5 T cell receptor beta chains presented below share a single source sample, sequenced in a study of blood T cell repertoires in COVID-19. Using immunoSEQ multiplex PCR, the repertoire was profiled, and TCRdb retains in-frame clones only, with some absent. The data contain over 90,000 clones, about nine tenths of them singletons. Sequenced material: peripheral blood. These receptors were obtained from a woman aged 45-59 years with COVID-19, enrolled during active disease.

J is TRBJ2-3 and V is TRBV6-6, with 9 bases aligning to TRBD2. The CDR3 is made up of 15 amino acids. The germline gives CDR1 MNHNY, CDR2 SVGAGI (reference sequence). Losses at the gene ends were 3 bases for V and 2 bases for J; bases not matched to a gene: 3. The CDR3 here is CASSYLAGSTDTQYF. The CDR3 bases are TGTGCCAGCAGTTATCTAGCGGGGTCCACAGATACGCAGTATTTT.

The J gene is TRBJ1-2, the V gene TRBV15; 12 bases agree with TRBD1. The CDR3 is made up of 18 amino acids. From germline, CDR1 is LNHNV and CDR2 YYDKDF (reference sequence). The V segment lost 5 bases and the J segment 4 bases; nucleotides outside the gene matches: 14. The CDR3 loop reads CATSRYMGQGASSYGYTF. In nucleotides, the CDR3 is TGTGCCACCAGCCGCTATATGGGACAGGGGGCTTCGTCCTATGGCTACACCTTC.

The chain carries TRBV6-5 and TRBJ2-3, with 10 bases that match TRBD2. The CDR3 has 15 residues. CDR1 is MNHEY and CDR2 is SVGAGI in the germline V gene. V trimming: 5 bases; J trimming: 0 bases; junction bases outside the gene matches: 2. CDR3 protein: CASSTGLASTDTQYF. The CDR3 region has the DNA TGTGCCAGCAGTACGGGACTAGCGAGCACAGATACGCAGTATTTT.

The CDR3 loop is CASSLADAQGGGGYTF. The CDR3 coding sequence is TGTGCCAGCAGCTTAGCGGATGCACAGGGTGGAGGTGGCTACACCTTC. The V call is TRBV7-9, the J call TRBJ1-2; possible D gene TRBD1, 6 bases. V was trimmed by 0 bases and J by 7 bases, leaving 18 bases between them. CDR1 SEHNR and CDR2 FQNEAQ come from the germline V gene (reference sequence). There are 16 residues in the CDR3.

The chain has TRBV16 and TRBJ1-1; the D gene is possibly TRBD1 (5 bases). This CDR3 has 14 residues. Trimming took off 2 bases at V and 2 bases at J, with 9 bases between the two ends. CDR1 KGHSY and CDR2 FQNENV come from the germline V gene. The CDR3 is CASSQQDINTEAFF. The CDR3 DNA is TGTGCCAGCAGCCAACAGGACATTAACACTGAAGCTTTCTTT.